Sequencing of this T cell receptor (beta chain) was carried out in a study of CD8 T cells in Susac syndrome. On the study more broadly: Patients with Susac syndrome were, at the time of blood collection, therapy-naive, maintained on corticosteroids, or maintained on intravenous immunoglobulin alone.

This clonotype was found once. An input of about 0.45 to 1 ug of RNA was subjected to reverse transcription using random hexamers. The CDR3 of TCR beta was amplified by immunoSEQ multiplex PCR across 54 Vbeta and 13 Jbeta. TCRdb processed the immunoSEQ multiplex PCR reads anew with MiXCR; each CDR3 protein has one entry. This table holds hundreds of thousands of distinct CDR3 sequences, 85% to 95% found once. Germline loops: CDR1 DFQATT, CDR2 SNEGSKA (reference sequence). Trimming cost V 4 bases and J 7 bases, with 14 bases left between them. The CDR3 length is 14 residues. Sequencing of TCR beta was performed on blood CD8+ and CD4+ T cells. It was negative isolation that provided the CD8+ and CD4+ T cells, whereas TEMRA cells were enriched by FACS.

J is TRBJ1-6 and V is TRBV20-1; D is perhaps TRBD1 (5 bases). The sample taken for sequencing was CD4+ T cells from PBMCs. This TCR was recovered from a human donor with Susac syndrome. CDR3 loop: CSATLYGGNSPLHF. In nucleotides, the CDR3 is TGCAGTGCTACGTTGTACGGGGGGAATTCACCCCTCCACTTT.